These T cell receptor beta chains were read from a single sample in a study of cytotoxic CD8 clonotypes in ibrutinib-treated CLL. TCRdb's table, derived via immunoSEQ multiplex PCR, lists solely in-frame clones and lacks some. This table has some 150,000 clones, more than 75% appearing once. The sample consisted of PBMCs, taken after 24 months of ibrutinib treatment. All receptors come from a human donor with chronic lymphocytic leukemia. Both conserved end residues are part of each CDR3. D genes are given only for firm matches. Clone size is given for some rows only: seen once, a few or many times, or a class if the clone is expanded.

CDR3 DNA,CDR3 protein,J gene,V gene,clone size,D gene
TGCGCCAGCAGCTTGGGTTCGACAGGGCGGGTCCGCGGGAGAGCCTTC,CASSLGSTGRVRGRAF,TRBJ2-7,TRBV5-1,NA,NA
TGTGCCAGCAGGGCGGGACTAGCCACGAATGAGCAGTTCTTC,CASRAGLATNEQFF,TRBJ2-1,TRBV2,many,TRBD2
TGTGCCAGCAGCCGACCCCCGGAGGGAGAATGGCAAGAGACCCAGTACTTC,CASSRPPEGEWQETQYF,TRBJ2-5,TRBV28,NA,NA
TGTGCCAGCAGCCCCCCGGGACTCGCCTACGAGCAGTACTTC,CASSPPGLAYEQYF,TRBJ2-7,TRBV7-8,NA,NA
TGTGCCAGCTCACCACGGGACCAAGGGCTCGAGCAGTACTTC,CASSPRDQGLEQYF,TRBJ2-7,TRBV18,NA,NA
TGTGCCAGCAGTCCCCGACTAGAGGGGGAGCTGTTTTTT,CASSPRLEGELFF,TRBJ2-2,TRBV7-3,few,NA
TGTGCCAGCAGTCCCCCAGTGGGAATCTATGGCTACACCTTC,CASSPPVGIYGYTF,TRBJ1-2,TRBV28,NA,NA
TGTGCCAGCAGCCTGGCAATGGGGGCACCCCTCCACTTT,CASSLAMGAPLHF,TRBJ1-6,TRBV13,NA,NA
TGTGCCAGCTCCCAAGGGCGGGGAGAGGCCTACAATGAGCAGTTCTTC,CASSQGRGEAYNEQFF,TRBJ2-1,TRBV5-4,NA,NA
TGTGCCGGGAATGGGCAGCCTGGGGGGTCCCCCCCCTTT,CAGNGQPGGSPPF,TRBJ1-1,TRBV30,NA,NA
TGTGCCAGCAGCACCGACGGGGGGGCCGGTGCAGATACGCAGTATTTT,CASSTDGGAGADTQYF,TRBJ2-3,TRBV9,NA,TRBD2
TGTGCCAGCAGGGGGGTAGCGGGAGGTTTGGAGCAGTTCTTC,CASRGVAGGLEQFF,TRBJ2-1,TRBV6-1,NA,TRBD2
TGTGCCTCGGAGGCAGGCTATAGCAATCAGCCCCAGCATTTT,CASEAGYSNQPQHF,TRBJ1-5,TRBV10-3,NA,NA
TGTGCCAGCAGCACCCCACTAGCGGGATCCGGGGAGCAGTACTTC,CASSTPLAGSGEQYF,TRBJ2-7,TRBV5-4,NA,TRBD2
TGTGCCAGCAGCTTCGACAGCTATACCCCCCACACCTTC,CASSFDSYTPHTF,TRBJ1-2,TRBV7-9,NA,NA
TGTGCCAGCAGCTTAACTGCGGGACTAGCGGGAGTTGAGCAGTTCTTC,CASSLTAGLAGVEQFF,TRBJ2-1,TRBV7-3,NA,TRBD2